The clone carrying this TCR beta chain occurred many times. The antigen is undetermined. The record originates from a study of regulatory T cells in long-lasting Graves disease. Study-level points and caveats: Thyroid tissue went unexamined; only peripheral blood was analyzed. TRBV28, TRBJ1-2 and TRBJ2-5 were favored in persistent disease.

This sample's time point: persistent/refractory GD, antithyroid drugs over 5 years with positive TRAb. The TCR library was prepared using RNA isolated from PBMCs. As a group, patients came from one endocrinology department in Xi'an, China. Researchers made TCR beta libraries by using iRepertoire HTBI primers and running Arm-PCR on CDR3 regions. TCRdb re-called the multiplex PCR reads through MiXCR, storing one row per CDR3 protein. The data hold nearly 350,000 distinct CDR3 sequences, with around 20% observed a single time. Deletions cut 5 bases from V and 2 bases from J, with 22 bases between. Germline V gene sequence: CDR1 MNHEY, CDR2 SVGEGT. CDR3 length equals 18 residues.

J is TRBJ2-1 and V is TRBV6-2 or TRBV6-3; a weak D match, TRBD1 (5 bases). The TCR sequence derives from a female donor with Graves disease. This sample comprised peripheral blood mononuclear cells (PBMCs), obtained when the disease was refractory, from a patient treated with antithyroid drugs. The CDR3 region is CASSDTLLDIWAYNEQFF. In DNA form, the CDR3 reads TGTGCCAGCAGTGATACCCTATTGGACATCTGGGCCTACAATGAGCAGTTCTTC.